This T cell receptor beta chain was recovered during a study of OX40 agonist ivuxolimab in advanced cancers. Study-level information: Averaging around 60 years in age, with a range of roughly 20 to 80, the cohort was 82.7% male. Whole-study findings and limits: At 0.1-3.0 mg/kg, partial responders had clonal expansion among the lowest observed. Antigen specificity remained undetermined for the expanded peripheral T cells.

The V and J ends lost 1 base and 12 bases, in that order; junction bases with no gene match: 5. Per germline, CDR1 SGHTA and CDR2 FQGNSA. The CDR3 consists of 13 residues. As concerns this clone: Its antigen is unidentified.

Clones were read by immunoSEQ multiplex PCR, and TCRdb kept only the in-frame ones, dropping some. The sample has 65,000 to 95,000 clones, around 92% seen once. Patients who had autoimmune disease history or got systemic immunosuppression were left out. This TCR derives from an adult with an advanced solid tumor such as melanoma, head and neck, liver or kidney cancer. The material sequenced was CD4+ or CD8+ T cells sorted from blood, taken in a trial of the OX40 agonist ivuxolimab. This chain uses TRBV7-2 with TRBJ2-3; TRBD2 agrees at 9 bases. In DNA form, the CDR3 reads TGTGCCAGCAGCTTAGTGTTAGCGGGAGTACAGTATTTT. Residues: CASSLVLAGVQYF.